Presented here are 10 T cell receptor beta chains from one specimen sequenced in a study of T cells in localized non-small cell lung cancer. TCRdb's copy holds only in-frame clones and misses some; the assay was immunoSEQ multiplex PCR. The sample includes roughly 35,000 clones, around 93% of them seen just once. The starting material was peripheral blood, obtained before any cancer treatment. These receptors came from a female donor over 55 with stage I lung adenocarcinoma.

The chain recombines TRBV6-4 with TRBJ2-2; maybe TRBD2 (6 bases). Germline CDR1 reads MRHNA; CDR2 reads SNTAGT. Trimming took off 5 bases at V and 2 bases at J, with 9 bases between the two ends. The CDR3 length is 14 residues. In DNA form, the CDR3 reads TGTGCCAGCAGTCGGGACTCAAACACCGGGGAGCTGTTTTTT. Its translation is CASSRDSNTGELFF.

This clone was seen a single time. The chain couples TRBV5-1 to TRBJ2-7; the match to TRBD1 covers 7 bases. V trimming: 6 bases; J trimming: 4 bases; junction bases outside the gene matches: 16. CDR1 SGHRS and CDR2 YFSETQ come from the germline V gene. This CDR3 is 16 amino acids long. The chain's CDR3 is CASISPGPGQSYEQYF. The CDR3 nucleotides read TGCGCCAGCATTTCTCCTGGCCCGGGACAGAGTTACGAGCAGTACTTC.

The chain couples TRBV30 to TRBJ2-1, with TRBD2 matching 10 bases. The V gene end was trimmed by 0 bases and the J gene end by 2 bases; junction bases not matched to a gene: 7. This CDR3 is 17 amino acids long. Germline-derived CDR1 and CDR2 are GTSNPN and SVGIG (reference sequence). CDR3 coding DNA: TGTGCCTGGAGTGTCCTTCCGGGACTAGCGACCTACAATGAGCAGTTCTTC. Its protein is CAWSVLPGLATYNEQFF.

The chain employs TRBV14 and TRBJ1-1; the match to TRBD1 covers 7 bases. J lost 4 bases, V lost 3 bases, and 8 bases had no gene match. CDR1 SGHDN and CDR2 FVKESK come from the germline V gene. This CDR3 region has 15 residues. In DNA form, the CDR3 reads TGTGCCAGCAGCCATCACAGGGGCTCCTCCACTGAAGCTTTCTTT. Protein: CASSHHRGSSTEAFF.

The chain has TRBV11-2 and TRBJ1-2; D not resolved. CDR3 size: 13 residues. Per the germline V gene, CDR1 is SGHAT and CDR2 is FQNNGV. V gave up 4 bases and J gave up 10 bases, with 16 bases separating them. Here the CDR3 reads CASSSASLAAYTF. DNA of the CDR3: TGTGCCAGCAGCTCCGCCTCCTTAGCGGCCTACACCTTC.

This sequence joins TRBV14 and TRBJ1-1, with unresolved D. CDR1 is SGHDN and CDR2 is FVKESK in the germline V gene. Trimming took off 0 bases at V and 14 bases at J, with 13 bases between the two ends. This CDR3 is 12 amino acids long. CDR3 loop: CASSQEGQLRFF. DNA for the CDR3: TGTGCCAGCAGCCAAGAAGGGCAGTTGAGGTTCTTT.

This clone was seen only once. The chain has TRBV14 and TRBJ1-6, with D uncertain. Germline V gene data show CDR1 as SGHDN and CDR2 as FVKESK. V lost 0 bases to trimming and J lost 10 bases, with 7 bases between them. The CDR3 length is 13 residues. CDR3: CASSQDRPSPLHF. The CDR3 region has the DNA TGTGCCAGCAGCCAAGATCGACCGTCACCCCTCCACTTT.

This chain connects TRBV5-6 to TRBJ2-7, with 8 bases lining up with TRBD1. Germline V lookup: CDR1 SGHDT, CDR2 YYEEEE. The CDR3 length is 15 residues. After removal of 4 bases from V and 0 bases from J, the junction contained 6 bases not matched to a gene. For the CDR3, the DNA is TGTGCCAGCAGCCAAAAGGACAGGGACTCCTACGAGCAGTACTTC. Amino acid sequence: CASSQKDRDSYEQYF.

The chain carries TRBV13 and TRBJ2-3; no reliable D call. Trimming removed 0 bases from V and 1 base from J, with 5 bases in between. CDR1 and CDR2 (germline): PRHDT, FYEKMQ (reference sequence). This CDR3 is built from 14 residues. For the CDR3, the DNA is TGTGCCAGCAGCTTAGGGTCCCGCACAGATACGCAGTATTTT. Its translation is CASSLGSRTDTQYF.

The V gene is TRBV6-4, the J gene TRBJ1-5; the D is unclear. This CDR3 has 12 residues. Trimming removed 5 bases at V and 3 bases at J, with 5 bases between. The germline CDR1 and CDR2 sequences are MRHNA and SNTAGT. CDR3 in amino acids: CASSPINQPQHF. CDR3 DNA: TGTGCCAGCAGTCCTATCAATCAGCCCCAGCATTTT.